This T cell receptor (beta chain) was identified in a study of blood T cell repertoires in COVID-19. Study in general: COVID-19 samples collected from the United States, Italy and Spain covered acute and convalescent phases.

In the original analysis: Scientists estimated how many nucleated cells there were by amplifying reference gene primers. TCRdb's copy holds only in-frame clones and misses some; the assay was immunoSEQ multiplex PCR. The V and J calls and the clone size are those of that table, but D and trimming were determined from the DNA. The sample has hundreds of thousands of clones; 83% are singletons. The CDR3 is 13 residues long. Germline CDR1 MNHEY, CDR2 SVGEGT. V was trimmed by 3 bases and J by 6 bases, leaving 9 bases between them. The genes are TRBV6-2 or TRBV6-3 and TRBJ2-1; D possibly corresponds to TRBD2 (5 bases). This TCR derives from a woman aged 25 to 39 with COVID-19, enrolled during active disease. Sequenced material: peripheral blood. The CDR3: CASSYGERNEQFF. The CDR3 coding sequence is TGTGCCAGCAGTTATGGGGAGCGCAATGAGCAGTTCTTC.